This T cell receptor (beta chain) was identified in a study of identifying expanded T cells in peripheral blood. This table comes from immunoSEQ multiplex PCR, and its TCRdb copy is limited to in-frame clones, with some not included. The data contain approximately 85,000 clones, around 90% of them singletons. Findings and caveats of the study: Technical replicates showed around 1.2 changed clones; around 2 weeks approximately 15; four weeks 19. Variance in clone template counts between approximately 2-week samples significantly increased with total template count across all healthy donors.

Healthy donors had no documented immune events, such as infections, while sampled. The CDR3 is 12 amino acids. Per germline, CDR1 LNHDA and CDR2 SQIVND (reference sequence). Details on this clone: Its cognate antigen is unknown.

Sequenced: blood. The TCR comes from a person aged 18 to 75 in good health. The genes are TRBV19 and TRBJ2-4; D might be TRBD1 (5 bases). The CDR3 nucleotides read TGTGGTACTGAAGGGGCGCTAGACATTCAGTACTTC. Translating gives CGTEGALDIQYF.